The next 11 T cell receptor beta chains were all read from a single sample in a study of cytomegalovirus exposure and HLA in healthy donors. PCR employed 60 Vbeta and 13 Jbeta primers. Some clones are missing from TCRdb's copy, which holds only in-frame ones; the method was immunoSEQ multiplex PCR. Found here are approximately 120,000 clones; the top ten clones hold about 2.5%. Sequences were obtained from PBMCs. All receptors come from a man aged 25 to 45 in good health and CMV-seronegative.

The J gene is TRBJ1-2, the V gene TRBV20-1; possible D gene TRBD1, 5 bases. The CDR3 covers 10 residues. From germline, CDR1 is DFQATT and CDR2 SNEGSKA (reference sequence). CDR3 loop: CTLGGDGYTF. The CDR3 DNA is TGCACCCTAGGAGGGGACGGCTACACCTTC.

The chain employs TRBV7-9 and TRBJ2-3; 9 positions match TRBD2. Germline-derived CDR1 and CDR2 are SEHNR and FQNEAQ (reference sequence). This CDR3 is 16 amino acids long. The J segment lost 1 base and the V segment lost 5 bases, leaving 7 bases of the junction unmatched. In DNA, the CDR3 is TGTGCCAGCAGCACCTCTAGCGGGACCGGCACAGATACGCAGTATTTT. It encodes CASSTSSGTGTDTQYF.

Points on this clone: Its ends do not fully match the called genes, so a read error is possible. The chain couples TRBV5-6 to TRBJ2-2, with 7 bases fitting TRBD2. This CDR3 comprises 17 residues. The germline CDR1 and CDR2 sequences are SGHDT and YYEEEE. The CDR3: CASSYLGDYLNAGELFF. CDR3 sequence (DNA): TGTGCCAGCAGCTACCTCGGGGACTACTTGAACGCCGGGGAGCTGTTTTTT.

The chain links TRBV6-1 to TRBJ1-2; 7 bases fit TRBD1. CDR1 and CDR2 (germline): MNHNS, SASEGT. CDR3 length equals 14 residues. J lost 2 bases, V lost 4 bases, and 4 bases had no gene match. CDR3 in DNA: TGTGCCAGCAGTGTGGGACAGTGGAACTATGGCTACACCTTC. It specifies CASSVGQWNYGYTF.

The CDR3 here is CASSPLTGANTEAFF. DNA of the CDR3: TGTGCCAGCTCACCATTGACAGGAGCGAACACTGAAGCTTTCTTT. V and J are TRBV18 and TRBJ1-1, with D possibly being TRBD1 (6 bases). CDR1 and CDR2 (germline): KGHSH, LQKENI. This CDR3 comprises 15 residues. Trimming took 2 bases from V and 1 from J, leaving 11 bases between them.

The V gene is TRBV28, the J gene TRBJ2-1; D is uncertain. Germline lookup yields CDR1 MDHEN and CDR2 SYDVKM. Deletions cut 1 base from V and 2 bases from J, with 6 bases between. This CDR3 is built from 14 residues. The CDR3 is CASSLFPTYNEQFF. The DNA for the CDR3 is TGTGCCAGCAGTTTATTCCCTACCTACAATGAGCAGTTCTTC.

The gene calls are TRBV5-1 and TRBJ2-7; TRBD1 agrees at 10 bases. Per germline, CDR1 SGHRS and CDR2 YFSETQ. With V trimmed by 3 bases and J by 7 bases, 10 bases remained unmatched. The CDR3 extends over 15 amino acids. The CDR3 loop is CASSSTRQGAVEQYF. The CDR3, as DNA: TGCGCCAGCAGCTCTACCAGACAGGGGGCTGTAGAGCAGTACTTC. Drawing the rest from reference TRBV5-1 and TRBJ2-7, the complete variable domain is KAGVTQTPRYLIKTRGQQVTLSCSPISGHRSVSWYQQTPGQGLQFLFEYFSETQRNKGNFPGRFSGRQFSNSRSEMNVSTLELGDSALYLCASSSTRQGAVEQYFGPGTRLTVT.

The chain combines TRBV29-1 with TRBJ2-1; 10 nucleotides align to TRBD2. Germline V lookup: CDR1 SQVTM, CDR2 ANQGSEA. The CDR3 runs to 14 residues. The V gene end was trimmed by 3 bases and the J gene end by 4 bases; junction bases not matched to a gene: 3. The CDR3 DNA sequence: TGCAGCGTTGAGGCTAGCGGGGGATACAATGAGCAGTTCTTC. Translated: CSVEASGGYNEQFF.

CDR3 nucleotide sequence: TGTGCCAGCAGCTTGGGACAGTCCTATAATTCACCCCTCCACTTT. It translates to CASSLGQSYNSPLHF. The V gene is TRBV11-2, the J gene TRBJ1-6; 7 bases align to TRBD1. Trimming at V came to 3 bases and at J to 1 base, leaving 0 bases not matched to a gene. The germline CDR1 and CDR2 sequences are SGHAT and FQNNGV. CDR3 size: 15 residues.

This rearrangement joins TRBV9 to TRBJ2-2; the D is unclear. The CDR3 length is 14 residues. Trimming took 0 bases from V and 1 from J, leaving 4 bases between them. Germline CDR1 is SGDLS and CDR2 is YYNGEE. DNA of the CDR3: TGTGCCAGCAGCGTAGCAGGGAACACCGGGGAGCTGTTTTTT. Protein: CASSVAGNTGELFF.

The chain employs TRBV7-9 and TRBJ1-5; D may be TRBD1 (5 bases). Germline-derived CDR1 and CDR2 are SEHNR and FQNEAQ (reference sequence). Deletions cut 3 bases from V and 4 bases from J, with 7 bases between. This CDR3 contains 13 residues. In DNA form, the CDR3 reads TGTGCCAGCAGCTTCCAGGGAAATCAGCCCCAGCATTTT. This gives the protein CASSFQGNQPQHF.